This TCR beta chain was captured in a study of blood T cells in healthy people across ages. Whole-study findings and limits: Investigators viewed diversity estimates from one million T cells as underestimates, the study reported.

The V segment lost 5 bases and the J segment 2 bases; nucleotides outside the gene matches: 17. The CDR3 totals 19 residues. Germline lookup yields CDR1 SEHNR and CDR2 FQNEAQ (reference sequence). The second PCR ran roughly 6 to 11 cycles with a sample-barcoded 5' primer and J-beta primers. One entry per CDR3 protein, called by TCRdb with MiXCR from the 5' RACE reads. The sample records about 1.6 million distinct CDR3 sequences, about 31% being singletons. This clonotype was found a few times. Its antigen is undetermined. Each donor gave around 9.6 milliliters of peripheral blood. The chain is built from TRBV7-9 and TRBJ2-1; 8 bases fit TRBD2. Sequenced: blood. The receptor was isolated from a woman under 40 in good health. In nucleotides, the CDR3 is TGTGCCAGCAGCCCCTTCGGGCGGGGGGCCTCGCCCACCTACAATGAGCAGTTCTTC. This codes for CASSPFGRGASPTYNEQFF.